This T cell receptor (beta chain) was documented in a study of beta chain features in type 1 diabetes. Study-wide findings and caveats: For TCRB rearrangement, an influence of HLA type remained unresolved here. Cells expressing TCR highly could be over-represented by cDNA sequencing. TCRB repertoires of naive, central memory and Treg cells appeared more similar among patients than among healthy donors. Patients with type 1 diabetes showed fewer VDJ junction insertions and more deletions. People with Type 1 diabetes carried modestly yet significantly shorter TCRB CDR3s in all four CD4+ subsets.

Trimming cost V 6 bases and J 11 bases, with 14 bases left between them. CDR1 MNHEY and CDR2 SMNVEV come from the germline V gene (reference sequence). This CDR3 comprises 12 residues. As to this clone: The antigen is undetermined.

The isolated RNA, all of it, was reverse transcribed, so expressed TCRB transcripts were what got sequenced. Libraries were prepared by immunoSEQ multiplex PCR; TCRdb keeps only in-frame clonotypes and omits some of them. This table holds 640,000 or so clones, around an eighth found once. V usage is TRBV27 and J usage is TRBJ2-1; unclear D gene. Sequences were obtained from naive CD4+ T cells from blood. This receptor was obtained from a man aged 18 to 35 with type 1 diabetes. The CDR3 DNA sequence: TGTGCCAGCAGCGAGACTCTTGAGAAGCAGTTCTTC. Amino acids: CASSETLEKQFF.